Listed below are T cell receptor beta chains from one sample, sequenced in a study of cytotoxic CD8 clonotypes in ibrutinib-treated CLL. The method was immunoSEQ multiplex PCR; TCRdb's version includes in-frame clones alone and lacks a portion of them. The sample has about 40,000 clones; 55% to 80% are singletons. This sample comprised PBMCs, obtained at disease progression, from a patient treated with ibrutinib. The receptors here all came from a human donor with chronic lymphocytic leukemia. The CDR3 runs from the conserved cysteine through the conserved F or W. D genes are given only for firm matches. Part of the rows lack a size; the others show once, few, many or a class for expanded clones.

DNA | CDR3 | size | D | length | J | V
TGCGCCAGCAGCCAAGATCTGGCAGGCCTGGAAGGGGGCTACACCTTC | CASSQDLAGLEGGYTF | . | . | 16 | TRBJ1-2 | TRBV4-3
TGTGCCAGCAGGTCGACAGGTGGTTTCTACAATGAGCAGTTCTTC | CASRSTGGFYNEQFF | . | . | 15 | TRBJ2-1 | TRBV6-5
TGTGCCAGCAGTGAAAGTGGGCAGGGGCGCGCTACGAGCCGCCACTTC | CASSESGQGRATSRHF | . | . | 16 | TRBJ2-7 | TRBV6-1
TGTGCCAGCAGCCAAGTAAGGAGCGGGAGGGCCTACGAGCAGTACTTC | CASSQVRSGRAYEQYF | . | TRBD2 | 16 | TRBJ2-7 | TRBV14
TGTGCCAGCAGCTTAACGAACTCCCCAGCTGAGACCCAGTACTTC | CASSLTNSPAETQYF | . | . | 15 | TRBJ2-5 | TRBV7-3
TGCAGCGTTGAATCGAGGGGGACCGGGGAGCTGTTTTTT | CSVESRGTGELFF | . | . | 13 | TRBJ2-2 | TRBV29-1
TGTGCCAGCTCCAGGGCGCCGGCGAACACCGGGGAGCTGTTTTTT | CASSRAPANTGELFF | . | . | 15 | TRBJ2-2 | TRBV7-3
TGTGCCAGCAGCTCCCGACGGGGTGCCTGGGATGAGCAGTTCTTC | CASSSRRGAWDEQFF | once | . | 15 | TRBJ2-1 | TRBV11-3
TGTGCCACCAGCCCCGTAGGCATTTGGGCGAACACCGGGGAGCTGTTTTTT | CATSPVGIWANTGELFF | . | . | 17 | TRBJ2-2 | TRBV15
TGTGCCAGCAGTTTTGACAGGACAAGGCCCCAGCATTTT | CASSFDRTRPQHF | . | . | 13 | TRBJ1-5 | TRBV27
TGTGCCAGCAACGAACTAGCGGGAGACAATGAGCAGTTCTTC | CASNELAGDNEQFF | . | . | 14 | TRBJ2-1 | TRBV21-1
TGTGCCAGCTCTAACCAAGGGGGCAGGTATCAGCCCCAGCATTTT | CASSNQGGRYQPQHF | . | TRBD1 | 15 | TRBJ1-5 | TRBV18
TGTGCCAGCAGCTCGACTAGCGCAGCAGATACGCAGTATTTT | CASSSTSAADTQYF | . | TRBD2 | 14 | TRBJ2-3 | TRBV7-6
TGTGCCAGCAGCCTCCCGAGCGGGAACTCCTACAATGAGCAGTTCTTC | CASSLPSGNSYNEQFF | . | TRBD2 | 16 | TRBJ2-1 | TRBV5-6
TGTGCCAGCAGCTTAGCGGGAGCCGGGAACATTCAGTACTTC | CASSLAGAGNIQYF | . | TRBD2 | 14 | TRBJ2-4 | TRBV7-3
TGTGCCAGCAGCAAGGGGGCGGGCACAGATACGCAGTATTTT | CASSKGAGTDTQYF | . | TRBD1 | 14 | TRBJ2-3 | TRBV11-2
TGTGCCAGCAGCTTAGATGGAACTAGCGGGAGGGGCGGCAATGAGCAGTTCTTC | CASSLDGTSGRGGNEQFF | . | TRBD2 | 18 | TRBJ2-1 | TRBV11-3
TGTGCCAGCAGCGTAACCCAGGCGAGGAACACTGAAGCTTTCTTT | CASSVTQARNTEAFF | . | . | 15 | TRBJ1-1 | TRBV9
TGTGCCAGCAGCTTAGTTAGCGGGAGCTACAATGAGCAGTTCTTC | CASSLVSGSYNEQFF | . | TRBD2 | 15 | TRBJ2-1 | TRBV7-2
TGTGCCAGTGCACCGGGAGCCACAGATACGCAGTATTTT | CASAPGATDTQYF | . | . | 13 | TRBJ2-3 | TRBV19
TGCGCCAGCAGCCGCTTAGCAAGCAGCTACAATGAGCAGTTCTTC | CASSRLASSYNEQFF | . | . | 15 | TRBJ2-1 | TRBV4-1
TGTGCCAGCAGCGTAGGGCCCCAAGAGACCCAGTACTTC | CASSVGPQETQYF | . | . | 13 | TRBJ2-5 | TRBV9
TGCGCCAGCAGCCAGGGGGGGACTAGCTGGATTATTTTCTTC | CASSQGGTSWIIFF | . | TRBD2 | 14 | TRBJ2-1 | TRBV10-1
TGTGCCAGCAGTTTACAAACAGTCGGCTACACCTTC | CASSLQTVGYTF | . | . | 12 | TRBJ1-2 | TRBV28
TGTGCCAGCAGCGGGGGCGGGGATACGCAGTATTTT | CASSGGGDTQYF | . | . | 12 | TRBJ2-3 | TRBV11-3
TGTGCCAGCAGCCCTCGAGGGAGAGATGAGCAGTTCTTC | CASSPRGRDEQFF | . | . | 13 | TRBJ2-1 | TRBV11-2
TGTGCCAGTTGGACCTTCAATCAGCCCCAGCATTTT | CASWTFNQPQHF | few | . | 12 | TRBJ1-5 | TRBV27
TGTGCCAGCAGTGAGGGGGGTAATATCGACGAGCAGTACTTC | CASSEGGNIDEQYF | . | . | 14 | TRBJ2-7 | TRBV6-1
TGCGCCAGCAGCACCGGGGCCAACTACGAGCAGTACTTC | CASSTGANYEQYF | few | . | 13 | TRBJ2-7 | TRBV5-1
TGTGCCAGCAGCTTACGTCCAGGCGTGAACACTGAAGCTTTCTTT | CASSLRPGVNTEAFF | . | . | 15 | TRBJ1-1 | TRBV11-3
TGTGCCAGCAGCTTTTCCACGGACACCAATGAGCAGTTCTTC | CASSFSTDTNEQFF | . | . | 14 | TRBJ2-1 | TRBV11-2
TGTGCCAGCAGTTACACTAGCGGCCAACCTTACAATGAGCAGTTCTTC | CASSYTSGQPYNEQFF | . | TRBD2 | 16 | TRBJ2-1 | TRBV28
TGTGCCAGCACGGATCTGGTAAATTCACCCCTCCACTTT | CASTDLVNSPLHF | . | . | 13 | TRBJ1-6 | TRBV7-9
TGTGCCAGCAGGACTTCCGGGACAGGGGCGGAAGCTTTCTTT | CASRTSGTGAEAFF | . | TRBD1 | 14 | TRBJ1-1 | TRBV6-5
TGTGCCATCAGTGGGACTAGCGGGCTCCCCTACAATGAGCAGTTCTTC | CAISGTSGLPYNEQFF | . | TRBD2 | 16 | TRBJ2-1 | TRBV10-3
TGTGCCAGCAGCCGGGGACAGGGGGCGAGAAGTGGCTACACCTTC | CASSRGQGARSGYTF | . | TRBD1 | 15 | TRBJ1-2 | TRBV16
TGTGCCAGCAGCTCGACTAGCGGGATCTCCTACAATGAGCAGTTCTTC | CASSSTSGISYNEQFF | . | TRBD2 | 16 | TRBJ2-1 | TRBV11-2
TGCGCCAGCGGACTAGCGGGAAGCCCCGAGCAGTACTTC | CASGLAGSPEQYF | . | TRBD2 | 13 | TRBJ2-7 | TRBV5-1
TGTGCCTGGACCTGGACGGCCAACACTGAAGCTTTCTTT | CAWTWTANTEAFF | . | . | 13 | TRBJ1-1 | TRBV30
TGTGCCACCAGCAGAGTAGCCACAGGGGGCATTGGCAATGAGCAGTTCTTC | CATSRVATGGIGNEQFF | few | TRBD1 | 17 | TRBJ2-1 | TRBV15
TGTGCCAGCAGCTTGGTTCCACAGGGGCGGACCTACGAGCAGTACTTC | CASSLVPQGRTYEQYF | medium-sized | TRBD1 | 16 | TRBJ2-7 | TRBV11-3